This T cell receptor beta chain stems from a study of blood T cell repertoires in COVID-19. From germline, CDR1 is MNHEY and CDR2 SVGAGI. The V and J ends lost 4 bases and 7 bases, in that order; junction bases with no gene match: 12. There are 16 residues in the CDR3. Authors' processing steps: Amplification of reference gene primers provided the estimated nucleated cell counts. Repertoires were generated with immunoSEQ multiplex PCR, while TCRdb's copy carries only in-frame clones and drops some. That table gives V, J and clone size, and the DNA gave D and trimming. The sample includes about 39,000 clones, about 82% of them seen just once.

The sample comprised peripheral blood. The chain recombines TRBV6-5 with TRBJ1-4; 7 bases agree with TRBD1. The clonotype was recovered from a human donor in a cohort sampled during active COVID-19. The chain's CDR3 is CASSFASTGRGEKLFF. The CDR3 nucleotides read TGTGCCAGCAGTTTTGCTTCGACAGGGCGGGGTGAAAAACTGTTTTTT.